The source of this T cell receptor beta chain is a study of regulatory T cells in long-lasting Graves disease. Sample time point: newly diagnosed GD, antithyroid drugs for less than 3 months. Making the TCR library involved RNA that had been extracted from PBMCs. Under American Thyroid Association guidelines, Graves' disease was diagnosed. Construction of TCR beta libraries relied on iRepertoire HTBI primers and on Arm-PCR targeting CDR3 regions. Via MiXCR, TCRdb re-called the multiplex PCR reads, giving one row per CDR3 protein. This sample carries 500,000 or so distinct CDR3 sequences, 15% to 20% of them seen once, and the ten largest clones take 12%. This CDR3 is 13 amino acids long. Trimming cost V 1 base and J 6 bases; bases outside gene matches: 2. The germline V gene has CDR1 SQVTM and CDR2 ANQGSEA. This clonotype has a count of ten or more. The same specimen was also included in a second study, on T cells in Graves' hyperthyroidism and ophthalmopathy.

This specimen was peripheral blood mononuclear cells (PBMCs), taken at new diagnosis, from a patient treated with antithyroid drugs. The chain recombines TRBV29-1 with TRBJ2-3; the match to TRBD1 covers 9 bases. The receptor was isolated from a man aged 35 to 55 with Graves disease. The CDR3 here is CSVEGTGADTQYF. In DNA form, the CDR3 reads TGCAGCGTTGAAGGGACAGGGGCTGATACGCAGTATTTT.